Following are 15 T cell receptor beta chains from one sample sequenced in a study of CD8 T cells in ankylosing spondylitis. One entry per CDR3 protein, called by TCRdb with MiXCR from the 5' RACE reads. Here the sample spans nearly 350,000 distinct CDR3 sequences, about 15% being singletons. Sequences were obtained from blood, either unsorted or a sorted T cell fraction (not recorded which). These TCRs come from a male donor with ankylosing spondylitis or in good health (not recorded which).

This clonotype was picked up a small number of times. The chain carries TRBV7-9 and TRBJ1-2; TRBD1 matches at 8 bases. The germline gives CDR1 SEHNR, CDR2 FQNEAQ (reference sequence). The J segment lost 6 bases and the V segment lost 6 bases, leaving 15 bases of the junction unmatched. This CDR3 spans 16 amino acids. The CDR3 loop reads CASSLTDRGNKDGYTF. The CDR3 coding sequence is TGTGCCAGCAGTCTGACTGACAGGGGAAATAAGGATGGCTACACCTTC. The full variable domain, rest sourced from reference TRBV7-9 and TRBJ1-2, is DTGVSQNPRHKITKRGQNVTFRCDPISEHNRLYWYRQTLGQGPEFLTYFQNEAQLEKSRLLSDRFSAERPKGSFSTLEIQRTEQGDSAMYLCASSLTDRGNKDGYTFGSGTRLTVV.

This clonotype was observed a handful of times. V is TRBV12-3 or TRBV12-4 and J is TRBJ2-4; D is perhaps TRBD1 (6 bases). This CDR3 has 13 amino acids. V shed 4 bases and J shed 8 bases, with 12 bases lying between them. The CDR3 here is CASSSQGLDIQYF. The CDR3 DNA reads TGTGCCAGCAGTTCCCAGGGGTTGGACATTCAGTACTTC.

J is TRBJ1-2 and V is TRBV7-9; 8 bases fit TRBD1. With V trimmed by 5 bases and J by 0 bases, 5 bases remained unmatched. The germline V gene encodes CDR1 SEHNR and CDR2 FQNEAQ (reference sequence). The CDR3 runs 15 residues. CDR3 bases: TGTGCCAGCAGCGCACGGGACAGGACTAACTATGGCTACACCTTC. Its translation is CASSARDRTNYGYTF.

This chain links TRBV12-3 or TRBV12-4 with TRBJ1-2; 10 bases fit TRBD1. This CDR3 is 14 amino acids long. The V gene end was trimmed by 6 bases and the J gene end by 5 bases; junction bases not matched to a gene: 6. This CDR3 reads CASRHRDRGYGYTF. CDR3 coding DNA: TGTGCCAGCAGACACAGGGACAGGGGTTATGGCTACACCTTC.

This sequence joins TRBV29-1 and TRBJ2-5, with 7 bases identical to TRBD1. V trimming: 0 bases; J trimming: 9 bases; junction bases outside the gene matches: 10. The CDR3 is made up of 14 amino acids. Germline V gene lookup returns CDR1 SQVTM and CDR2 ANQGSEA. The CDR3 is CSVEEGTYDRAQYF. The CDR3 coding sequence is TGCAGCGTTGAAGAAGGGACATACGACAGGGCCCAGTACTTC.

This clonotype was picked up many times. This chain joins TRBV20-1 and TRBJ1-4; 10 bases fit TRBD1. The V gene end was trimmed by 2 bases and the J gene end by 11 bases; junction bases not matched to a gene: 11. This CDR3 has 15 residues. Germline V gene data show CDR1 as DFQATT and CDR2 as SNEGSKA (reference sequence). In DNA, the CDR3 is TGCAGTGCTAGACCCCTGGACAGGGGGGTATTGAAACTGTTTTTT. Translation gives CSARPLDRGVLKLFF.

This clonotype showed up just a few times. The chain joins TRBV30 to TRBJ1-5, with D perhaps matching TRBD1 (5 bases). The CDR3 has 15 amino acids. The germline gives CDR1 GTSNPN, CDR2 SVGIG (reference sequence). Trimming removed 2 bases from V and 6 bases from J, with 17 bases in between. The CDR3 here is CAWSLAGGTRQPQHF. In DNA form, the CDR3 reads TGTGCCTGGAGTCTCGCTGGGGGGACCCGTCAGCCCCAGCATTTT.

V is TRBV5-6 and J is TRBJ1-3, with TRBD1 matching over 9 bases. CDR3 length: 16 residues. The V and J ends lost 3 bases and 0 bases, in that order; junction bases with no gene match: 4. The V gene's germline CDR1 is SGHDT and CDR2 YYEEEE. The CDR3 bases are TGTGCCAGCAGCTACGGGACAGGGCACTCTGGAAACACCATATATTTT. Protein product: CASSYGTGHSGNTIYF.

This clonotype was seen a handful of times. The V and J genes are TRBV7-2 and TRBJ1-4; tentatively, D is TRBD1 (5 bases). CDR1 and CDR2 from the germline V gene are SGHTA and FQGNSA. V was cut by 3 bases and J by 0 bases, with 14 bases left in between. The CDR3 consists of 17 residues. CDR3 sequence: CASSLTAIPPTNEKLFF. CDR3 sequence (DNA): TGTGCCAGCAGCTTGACAGCGATTCCCCCAACTAATGAAAAACTGTTTTTT. Supplemented by reference TRBV7-2 and TRBJ1-4, the full variable domain reads GAGVSQSPSNKVTEKGKDVELRCDPISGHTALYWYRQSLGQGLEFLIYFQGNSAPDKSGLPSDRFSAERTGGSVSTLTIQRTQQEDSAVYLCASSLTAIPPTNEKLFFGSGTQLSVL.

The table lists this clonotype with a few counts. V is TRBV5-1 and J is TRBJ1-1; the match to TRBD1 covers 7 bases. Germline assignment: CDR1 SGHRS and CDR2 YFSETQ. Germline trimming cut 4 bases from V and 3 bases from J; bases unmatched to any gene: 6. The CDR3 spans 14 residues. The CDR3 nucleotides read TGCGCCAGCAGCCCCGGGACAGCCTACACTGAAGCTTTCTTT. Amino acid sequence: CASSPGTAYTEAFF.

This clonotype occurred a few times. This chain links TRBV7-2 with TRBJ2-7; D is possibly TRBD1 or TRBD2 (5 bases each). CDR1 SGHTA and CDR2 FQGNSA come from the germline V gene. The CDR3 runs to 14 residues. Trimming shortened V by 4 bases and J by 4 bases, and 14 bases separated the two germline ends. DNA of the CDR3: TGTGCCAGCAGCTCGCAGAGGGGCGGGTACGAGCAGTACTTC. This sequence encodes CASSSQRGGYEQYF.

In DNA form, the CDR3 reads TGTGCCAGCAGCCCTAGGGGGCAACAGGGCTACACCTTC. Encoded protein: CASSPRGQQGYTF. The rearrangement uses TRBV7-2 and TRBJ1-2, with TRBD1 matching 7 bases. The CDR3 loop spans 13 amino acids. The V gene's germline CDR1 is SGHTA and CDR2 FQGNSA. V lost 5 bases and J lost 8; bases outside the gene matches: 8.

Turning to this clonotype: A much larger clone is a single base away; this may be a read error. The chain joins TRBV5-6 to TRBJ1-4; no definite D call. The V and J ends lost 1 base and 3 bases respectively, with 4 bases between them. Germline V gene data show CDR1 as SGHDT and CDR2 as YYEEEE. CDR3 length equals 13 residues. The CDR3 loop is CASSLPANEKLFF. In DNA, the CDR3 is TGTGCCAGCAGCTTGCCCGCTAATGAAAAACTGTTTTTT.

The chain is built from TRBV5-1 and TRBJ1-4, with D maybe TRBD1 (5 bases). The length of the CDR3 is 14 residues. Trimming took off 5 bases at V and 5 bases at J, with 13 bases between the two ends. Germline lookup yields CDR1 SGHRS and CDR2 YFSETQ. CDR3 coding DNA: TGCGCCAGCAGTAATACCCGGGACAATGAAAAACTGTTTTTT. It is translated as CASSNTRDNEKLFF.

This chain uses TRBV5-1 with TRBJ2-5; D uncertain. Germline CDR1 is SGHRS and CDR2 is YFSETQ. The germline V and J ends were trimmed by 4 bases and 4 bases, with 8 bases remaining between them. CDR3 length: 12 amino acids. CDR3: CASSPAAETQYF. The CDR3 DNA follows: TGCGCCAGCAGCCCGGCGGCAGAGACCCAGTACTTC.